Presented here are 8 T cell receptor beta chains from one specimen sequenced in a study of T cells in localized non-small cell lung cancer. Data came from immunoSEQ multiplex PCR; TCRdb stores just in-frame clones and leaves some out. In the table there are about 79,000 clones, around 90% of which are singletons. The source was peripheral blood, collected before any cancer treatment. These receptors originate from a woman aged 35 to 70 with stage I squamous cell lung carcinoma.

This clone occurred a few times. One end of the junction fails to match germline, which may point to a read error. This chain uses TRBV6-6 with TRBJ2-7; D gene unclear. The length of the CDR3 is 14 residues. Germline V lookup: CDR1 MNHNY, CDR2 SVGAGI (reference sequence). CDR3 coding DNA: TGTGCCATCAGTGAGTCCGGCAGACCGTACGAGCAGTACTTC. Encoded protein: CAISESGRPYEQYF.

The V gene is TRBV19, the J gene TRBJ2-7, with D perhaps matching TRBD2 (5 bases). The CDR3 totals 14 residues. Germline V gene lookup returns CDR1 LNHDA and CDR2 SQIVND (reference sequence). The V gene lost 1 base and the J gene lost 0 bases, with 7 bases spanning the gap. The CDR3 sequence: CASSIGGVSYEQYF. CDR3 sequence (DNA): TGTGCCAGTAGTATAGGGGGAGTCTCCTACGAGCAGTACTTC.

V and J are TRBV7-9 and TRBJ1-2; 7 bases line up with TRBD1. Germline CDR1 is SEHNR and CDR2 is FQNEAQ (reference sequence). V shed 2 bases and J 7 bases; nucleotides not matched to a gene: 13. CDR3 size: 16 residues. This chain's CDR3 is CASSLNPTGLDRGYTF. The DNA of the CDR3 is TGTGCCAGCAGCTTAAACCCGACAGGGCTTGATCGTGGCTACACCTTC.

The CDR3 DNA follows: TGTGCCAGCAGCCGCCCTGACACAGGCTATGGCTACACCTTC. Protein: CASSRPDTGYGYTF. The V gene is TRBV7-9, the J gene TRBJ1-2; D is possibly TRBD1 (5 bases). V was trimmed by 5 bases and J by 4 bases, leaving 14 bases between them. Looked up from germline, CDR1 is SEHNR and CDR2 is FQNEAQ (reference sequence). This CDR3 is built from 14 residues.

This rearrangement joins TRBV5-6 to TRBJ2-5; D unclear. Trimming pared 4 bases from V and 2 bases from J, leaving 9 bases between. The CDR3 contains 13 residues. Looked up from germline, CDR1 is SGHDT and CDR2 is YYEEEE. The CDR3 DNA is TGTGCCAGCAGCCATCGAGATCAAGAGACCCAGTACTTC. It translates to CASSHRDQETQYF.

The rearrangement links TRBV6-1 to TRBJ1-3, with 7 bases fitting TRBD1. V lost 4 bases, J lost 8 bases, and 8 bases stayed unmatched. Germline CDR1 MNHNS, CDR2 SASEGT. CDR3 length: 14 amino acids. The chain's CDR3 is CASSALGGADTIYF. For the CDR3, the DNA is TGTGCCAGCAGTGCCTTAGGGGGCGCGGACACCATATATTTT.

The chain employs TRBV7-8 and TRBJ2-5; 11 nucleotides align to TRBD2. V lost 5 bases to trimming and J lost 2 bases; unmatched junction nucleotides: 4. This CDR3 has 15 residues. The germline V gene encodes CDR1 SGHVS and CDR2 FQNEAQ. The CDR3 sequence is CASSMRLAGQETQYF. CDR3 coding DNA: TGTGCCAGCAGCATGAGACTAGCGGGGCAAGAGACCCAGTACTTC.

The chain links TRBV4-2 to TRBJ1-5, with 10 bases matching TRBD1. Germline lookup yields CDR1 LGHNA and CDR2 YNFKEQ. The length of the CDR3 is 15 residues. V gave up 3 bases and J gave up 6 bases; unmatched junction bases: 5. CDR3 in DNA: TGTGCCAGCAGCCATACCGGGACAGGGGTTCAGCCCCAGCATTTT. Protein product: CASSHTGTGVQPQHF.